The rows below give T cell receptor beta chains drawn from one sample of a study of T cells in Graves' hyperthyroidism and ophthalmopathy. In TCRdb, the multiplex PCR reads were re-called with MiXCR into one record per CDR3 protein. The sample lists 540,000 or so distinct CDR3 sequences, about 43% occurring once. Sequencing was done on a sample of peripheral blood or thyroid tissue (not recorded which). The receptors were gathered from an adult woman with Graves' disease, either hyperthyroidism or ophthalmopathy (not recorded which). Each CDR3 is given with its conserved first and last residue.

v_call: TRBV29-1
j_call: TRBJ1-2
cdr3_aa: CSASGRRYGYGYTF

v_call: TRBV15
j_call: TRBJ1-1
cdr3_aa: CATRPRQVLNTEAFF

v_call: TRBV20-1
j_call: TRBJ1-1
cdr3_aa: CSALTGDSDTEAFF

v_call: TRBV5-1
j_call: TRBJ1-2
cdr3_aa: CASSSQAHGYTF

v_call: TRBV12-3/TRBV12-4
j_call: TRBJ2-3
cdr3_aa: CASSPGTSGSFTDTQYF

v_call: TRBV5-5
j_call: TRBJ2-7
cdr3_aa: CASSPTGLPYEQYF

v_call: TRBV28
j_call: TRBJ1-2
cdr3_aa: CASGRGNGRYTF

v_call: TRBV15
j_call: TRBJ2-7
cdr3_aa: CATSSPRRGLFYEQYF

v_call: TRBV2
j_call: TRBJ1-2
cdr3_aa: CASRSTGIEANYGYTF

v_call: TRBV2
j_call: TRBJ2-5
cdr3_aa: CASSRTGPQETQYF

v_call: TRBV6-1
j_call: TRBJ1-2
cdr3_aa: CASSSTRDRGGYTF

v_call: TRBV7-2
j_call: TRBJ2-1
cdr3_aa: CASSPREASGRRNEQFF

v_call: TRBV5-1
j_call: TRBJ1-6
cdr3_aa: CASSQREANPDSPLHF

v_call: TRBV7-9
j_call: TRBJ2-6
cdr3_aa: CASSWGGSGANVLTF

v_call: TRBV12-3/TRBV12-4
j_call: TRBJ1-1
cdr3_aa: CASSLAGQDGAFF

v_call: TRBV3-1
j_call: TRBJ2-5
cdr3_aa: CASSQPLRAGGETQYF

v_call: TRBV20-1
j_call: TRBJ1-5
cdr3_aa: CSARKSGFFQPQHF

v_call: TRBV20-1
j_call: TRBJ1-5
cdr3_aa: CSASPGFSSNQPQHF

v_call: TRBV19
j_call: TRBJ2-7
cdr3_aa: CASRQTRRAYEQYF

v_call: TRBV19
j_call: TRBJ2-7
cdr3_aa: CASSPGGWDYEQYF

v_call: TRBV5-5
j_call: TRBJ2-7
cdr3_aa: CASSLVYQRREFSYEQYF

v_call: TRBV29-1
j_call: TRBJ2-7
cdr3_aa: CSVEDGAHSYEQYF

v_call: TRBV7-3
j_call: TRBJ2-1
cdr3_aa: CASSPTGTGADEQFF

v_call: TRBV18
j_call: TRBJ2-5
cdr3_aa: CASSPEAGDETQYF

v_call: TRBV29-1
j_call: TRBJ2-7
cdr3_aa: CSWTSHEQYF

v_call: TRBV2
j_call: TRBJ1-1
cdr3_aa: CASSEVPMNTEAFF

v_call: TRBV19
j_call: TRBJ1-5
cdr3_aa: CASSMASGPYSNQPQHF

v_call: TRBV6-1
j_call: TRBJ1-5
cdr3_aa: CASSGGGDQPQHF

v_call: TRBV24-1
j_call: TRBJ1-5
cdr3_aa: CATRQRFNQPQHF

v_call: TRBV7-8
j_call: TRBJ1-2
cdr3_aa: CASTIGSDYGYTF

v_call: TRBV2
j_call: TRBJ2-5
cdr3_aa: CASKLTNYQETQYF

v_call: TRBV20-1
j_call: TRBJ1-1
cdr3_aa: CSARDRGVDTEAFF